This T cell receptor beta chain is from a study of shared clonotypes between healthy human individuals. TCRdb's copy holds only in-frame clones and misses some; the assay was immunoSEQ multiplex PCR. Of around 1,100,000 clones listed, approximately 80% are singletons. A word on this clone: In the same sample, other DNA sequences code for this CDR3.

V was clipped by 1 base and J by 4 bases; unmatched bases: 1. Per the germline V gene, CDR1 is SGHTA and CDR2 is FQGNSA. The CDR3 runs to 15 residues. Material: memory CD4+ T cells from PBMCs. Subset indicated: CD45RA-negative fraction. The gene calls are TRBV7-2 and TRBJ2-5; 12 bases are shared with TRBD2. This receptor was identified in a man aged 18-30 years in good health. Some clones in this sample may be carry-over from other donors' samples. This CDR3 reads CASSLGLAGVETQYF. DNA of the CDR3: TGTGCCAGCAGCTTAGGACTAGCGGGAGTAGAGACCCAGTACTTC.